This T cell receptor beta chain is from a study of blood T cells in healthy people across ages. The use of a sample-barcoded 5' primer and a J-beta primer mix characterized a second PCR of roughly 7 to 11 cycles. TCRdb re-derived calls from the 5' RACE reads in MiXCR, one entry per CDR3 protein. Counted here are about 800,000 distinct CDR3 sequences, about 46% occurring once; the ten biggest clones make up 15% to 20%. CDR1 and CDR2 from the germline V gene are DFQATT and SNEGSKA (reference sequence). Trimming cost V 1 base and J 3 bases; bases outside gene matches: 10. The length of the CDR3 is 16 residues.

This receptor was identified in an elderly man in good health. Sequencing was done on a sample of blood. The V and J genes are TRBV20-1 and TRBJ2-5, with 8 bases lining up with TRBD1. CDR3 DNA sequence: TGCAGTGCTAGAGCTCAACAGGGGGTCCTCGAAGAGACCCAGTACTTC. This codes for CSARAQQGVLEETQYF.